A selection of T cell receptor beta chains follows, all from one sample in a study of CD8 T cells in Susac syndrome. TCRdb re-analysed the immunoSEQ multiplex PCR reads in MiXCR, keeping a single row per CDR3 protein. The sample carries some 260,000 distinct CDR3 sequences, roughly 84% recorded once. The sample was CD8+ T cells from PBMCs. Receptor source: a human donor with multiple sclerosis. CDR3s include the opening cysteine and the closing phenylalanine or tryptophan. The D gene is left open where the match is weak.

cdr3_aa: CASRGGGEETQYF
v_call: TRBV2
d_call: -
j_call: TRBJ2-5

cdr3_aa: CASSPTSGSPGELFF
v_call: TRBV4-2
d_call: TRBD2
j_call: TRBJ2-2

cdr3_aa: CASSYSEGPRGEAFF
v_call: TRBV6-5
d_call: -
j_call: TRBJ1-1

cdr3_aa: CASSQEGGSASGDYEQYF
v_call: TRBV4-1
d_call: TRBD2
j_call: TRBJ2-7

cdr3_aa: CATSGPMESNQPQHF
v_call: TRBV15
d_call: -
j_call: TRBJ1-5

cdr3_aa: CASSQLAGNNEQFF
v_call: TRBV5-4
d_call: TRBD2
j_call: TRBJ2-1

cdr3_aa: CSVEQGNQPQHF
v_call: TRBV20-1
d_call: -
j_call: TRBJ1-5

cdr3_aa: CASSQSGGPPYEQYF
v_call: TRBV23-1
d_call: -
j_call: TRBJ2-7

cdr3_aa: CASSYGIGKSSYEQYF
v_call: TRBV5-1
d_call: -
j_call: TRBJ2-7

cdr3_aa: CASSQDWGTRAGNEQFF
v_call: TRBV4-1
d_call: TRBD2
j_call: TRBJ2-1

cdr3_aa: CASRNPQRAGHNYGYTF
v_call: TRBV28
d_call: -
j_call: TRBJ1-2

cdr3_aa: CASSPTIPGLAVNEQFF
v_call: TRBV28
d_call: TRBD2
j_call: TRBJ2-1

cdr3_aa: CASSSTGGAKTQYF
v_call: TRBV28
d_call: TRBD1
j_call: TRBJ2-5

cdr3_aa: CASSMIAGPFYNEQFF
v_call: TRBV7-6
d_call: TRBD2
j_call: TRBJ2-1

cdr3_aa: CASSPARTGVDEQYF
v_call: TRBV28
d_call: TRBD1
j_call: TRBJ2-7

cdr3_aa: CASSPPSTAEAFF
v_call: TRBV12-3/TRBV12-4
d_call: -
j_call: TRBJ1-1

cdr3_aa: CASSWDRLYNEQFF
v_call: TRBV27
d_call: TRBD1
j_call: TRBJ2-1

cdr3_aa: CASSSRTSGANVLTF
v_call: TRBV7-9
d_call: -
j_call: TRBJ2-6

cdr3_aa: CASSLTGNYEQYF
v_call: TRBV28
d_call: -
j_call: TRBJ2-7

cdr3_aa: CSALDYYEQYF
v_call: TRBV20-1
d_call: -
j_call: TRBJ2-7

cdr3_aa: CATSDRLAGTDTQYF
v_call: TRBV24-1
d_call: TRBD2
j_call: TRBJ2-3

cdr3_aa: CASSQGEGYNEQFF
v_call: TRBV14
d_call: TRBD2
j_call: TRBJ2-1

cdr3_aa: CASSPQLEPPSYEQYF
v_call: TRBV7-6
d_call: -
j_call: TRBJ2-7

cdr3_aa: CASSITGGDNEQFF
v_call: TRBV19
d_call: TRBD2
j_call: TRBJ2-1

cdr3_aa: CATSSEDSTEAFF
v_call: TRBV15
d_call: -
j_call: TRBJ1-1

cdr3_aa: CASSYEAGSYEQYF
v_call: TRBV6-2/TRBV6-3
d_call: TRBD2
j_call: TRBJ2-7

cdr3_aa: CASGPGGPGGNTEAFF
v_call: TRBV2
d_call: -
j_call: TRBJ1-1

cdr3_aa: CASNVYEQYF
v_call: TRBV5-1
d_call: -
j_call: TRBJ2-7

cdr3_aa: CASSFWAGGPTSTDTQYF
v_call: TRBV27
d_call: TRBD2
j_call: TRBJ2-3

cdr3_aa: CASSRKPRQGWDYGYTF
v_call: TRBV5-4
d_call: TRBD1
j_call: TRBJ1-2

cdr3_aa: CAIRPTSGRDNEQFF
v_call: TRBV10-3
d_call: TRBD2
j_call: TRBJ2-1

cdr3_aa: CASRGGSNEQFF
v_call: TRBV13
d_call: -
j_call: TRBJ2-1